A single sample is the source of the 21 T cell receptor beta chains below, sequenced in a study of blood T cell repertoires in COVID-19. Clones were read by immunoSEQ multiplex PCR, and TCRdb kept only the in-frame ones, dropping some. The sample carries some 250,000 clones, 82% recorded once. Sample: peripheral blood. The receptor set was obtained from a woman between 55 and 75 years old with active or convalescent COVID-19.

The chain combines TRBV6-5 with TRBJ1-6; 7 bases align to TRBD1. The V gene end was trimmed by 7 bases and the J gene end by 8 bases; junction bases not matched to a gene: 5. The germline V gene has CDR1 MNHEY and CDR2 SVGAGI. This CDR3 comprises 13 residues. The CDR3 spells CASTSRGDSPLHF. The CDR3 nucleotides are TGTGCCAGCACGAGCAGGGGGGATTCACCCCTCCACTTT.

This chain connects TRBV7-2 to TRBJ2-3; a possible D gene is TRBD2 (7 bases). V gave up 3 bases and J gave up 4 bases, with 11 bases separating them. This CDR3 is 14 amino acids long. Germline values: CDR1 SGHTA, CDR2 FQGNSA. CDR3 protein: CASSFGGAPDTQYF. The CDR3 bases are TGTGCCAGCAGCTTTGGGGGGGCCCCAGATACGCAGTATTTT.

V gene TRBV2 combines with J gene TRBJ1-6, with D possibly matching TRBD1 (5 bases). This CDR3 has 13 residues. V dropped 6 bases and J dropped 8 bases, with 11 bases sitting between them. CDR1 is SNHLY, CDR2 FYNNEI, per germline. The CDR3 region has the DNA TGTGCCAGCAGAGGGGATTCGGATTCACCCCTCCACTTT. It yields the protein CASRGDSDSPLHF.

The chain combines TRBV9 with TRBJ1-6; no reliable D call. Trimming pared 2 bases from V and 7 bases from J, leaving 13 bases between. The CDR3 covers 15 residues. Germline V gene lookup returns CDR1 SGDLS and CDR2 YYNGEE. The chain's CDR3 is CASSVRAGANSPLHF. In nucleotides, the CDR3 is TGTGCCAGCAGCGTGCGGGCCGGCGCCAATTCACCCCTCCACTTT.

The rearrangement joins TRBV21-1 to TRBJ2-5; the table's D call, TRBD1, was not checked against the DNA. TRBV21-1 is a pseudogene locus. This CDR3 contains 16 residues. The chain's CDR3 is CASSKERRGESGTQYF. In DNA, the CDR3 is TGTGCCAGCAGCAAAGAACGCAGGGGGGAATCGGGGACCCAGTACTTC.

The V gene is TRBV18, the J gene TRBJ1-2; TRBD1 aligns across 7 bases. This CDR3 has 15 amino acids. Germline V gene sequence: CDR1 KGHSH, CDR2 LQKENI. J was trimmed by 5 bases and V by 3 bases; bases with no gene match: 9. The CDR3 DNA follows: TGTGCCAGCTCACCGGACAGGACCCCAAGTTATGGCTACACCTTC. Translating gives CASSPDRTPSYGYTF. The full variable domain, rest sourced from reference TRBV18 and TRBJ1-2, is NAGVMQNPRHLVRRRGQEARLRCSPMKGHSHVYWYRQLPEEGLKFMVYLQKENIIDESGMPKERFSAEFPKEGPSILRIQQVVRGDSAAYFCASSPDRTPSYGYTFGSGTRLTVV.

The CDR3 protein is CASSMTGSGNTIYF. Written as DNA, the CDR3 is TGTGCCAGTAGTATGACAGGGTCTGGAAACACCATATATTTT. The V call is TRBV19, the J call TRBJ1-3; TRBD1 matches at 7 bases. The CDR3 consists of 14 residues. Germline V lookup: CDR1 LNHDA, CDR2 SQIVND (reference sequence). V was clipped by 3 bases and J by 1 base; unmatched bases: 0. Using reference TRBV19 and TRBJ1-3 for the parts outside the CDR3, the full variable domain is DGGITQSPKYLFRKEGQNVTLSCEQNLNHDAMYWYRQDPGQGLRLIYYSQIVNDFQKGDIAEGYSVSREKKESFPLTVTSAQKNPTAFYLCASSMTGSGNTIYFGEGSWLTVV.

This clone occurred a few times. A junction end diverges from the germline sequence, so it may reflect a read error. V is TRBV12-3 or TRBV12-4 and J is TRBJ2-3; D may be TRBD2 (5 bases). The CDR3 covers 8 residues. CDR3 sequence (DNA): TGTGCCAGCCGGAAGGGAGATTTT. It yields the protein CASRKGDF.

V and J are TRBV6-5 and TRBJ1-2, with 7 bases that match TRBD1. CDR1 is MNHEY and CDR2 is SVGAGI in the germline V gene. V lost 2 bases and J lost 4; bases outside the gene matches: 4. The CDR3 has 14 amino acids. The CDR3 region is CASSYGRGTYGYTF. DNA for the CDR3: TGTGCCAGCAGTTACGGCAGGGGGACCTATGGCTACACCTTC.

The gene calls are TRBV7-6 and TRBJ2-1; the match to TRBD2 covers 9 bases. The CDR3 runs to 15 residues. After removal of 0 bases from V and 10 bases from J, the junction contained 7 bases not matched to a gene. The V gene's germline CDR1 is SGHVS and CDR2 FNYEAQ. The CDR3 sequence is CASSLASGGPLEQFF. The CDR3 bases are TGTGCCAGCAGCTTAGCTAGCGGGGGACCCCTGGAGCAGTTCTTC.

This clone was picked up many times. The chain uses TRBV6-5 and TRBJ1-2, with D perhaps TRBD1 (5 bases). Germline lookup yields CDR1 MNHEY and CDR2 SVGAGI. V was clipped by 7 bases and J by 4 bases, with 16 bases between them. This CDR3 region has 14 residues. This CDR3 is CASKPSRDLYGYTF. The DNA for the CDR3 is TGTGCCAGCAAACCCTCCAGGGATCTCTATGGCTACACCTTC.

Written as DNA, the CDR3 is TGTGCCTGGGCAAGGGGGCGCGGCTATGGCTACACCTTC. It encodes CAWARGRGYGYTF. The chain uses TRBV30 and TRBJ1-2, with 7 bases fitting TRBD1. The germline CDR1 and CDR2 sequences are GTSNPN and SVGIG (reference sequence). This CDR3 has 13 residues. J gave up 4 bases and V 5 bases, and 7 bases lay outside the gene matches.

CDR3 protein: CASNPTGGGRNEQFF. CDR3 bases: TGTGCCAGCAACCCGACGGGCGGGGGGAGGAATGAGCAGTTCTTC. V and J are TRBV2 and TRBJ2-1; TRBD2 aligns across 8 bases. V lost 7 bases to trimming and J lost 7 bases; unmatched junction nucleotides: 12. The germline V gene has CDR1 SNHLY and CDR2 FYNNEI. CDR3 size: 15 residues.

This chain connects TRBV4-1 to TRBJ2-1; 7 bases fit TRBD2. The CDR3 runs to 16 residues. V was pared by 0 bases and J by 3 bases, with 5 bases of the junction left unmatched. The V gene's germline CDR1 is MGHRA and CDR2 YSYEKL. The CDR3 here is CASSQDPAGYYNEQFF. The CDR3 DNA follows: TGCGCCAGCAGCCAAGATCCAGCGGGGTACTACAATGAGCAGTTCTTC.

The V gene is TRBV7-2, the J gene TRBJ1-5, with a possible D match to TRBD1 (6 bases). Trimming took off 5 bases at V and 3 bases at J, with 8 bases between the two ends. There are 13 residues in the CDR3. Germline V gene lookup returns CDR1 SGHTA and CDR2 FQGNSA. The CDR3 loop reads CASSRDNNQPQHF. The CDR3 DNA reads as TGTGCCAGCAGCCGGGACAACAATCAGCCCCAGCATTTT. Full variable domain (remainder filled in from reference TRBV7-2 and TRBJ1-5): GAGVSQSPSNKVTEKGKDVELRCDPISGHTALYWYRQSLGQGLEFLIYFQGNSAPDKSGLPSDRFSAERTGGSVSTLTIQRTQQEDSAVYLCASSRDNNQPQHFGDGTRLSIL.

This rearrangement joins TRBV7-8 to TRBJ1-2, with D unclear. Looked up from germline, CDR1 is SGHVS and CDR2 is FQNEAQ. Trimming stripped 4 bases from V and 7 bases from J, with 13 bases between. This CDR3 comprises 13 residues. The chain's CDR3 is CASSSWGVGGYTF. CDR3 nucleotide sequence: TGTGCCAGCAGCTCGTGGGGAGTTGGTGGCTACACCTTC.

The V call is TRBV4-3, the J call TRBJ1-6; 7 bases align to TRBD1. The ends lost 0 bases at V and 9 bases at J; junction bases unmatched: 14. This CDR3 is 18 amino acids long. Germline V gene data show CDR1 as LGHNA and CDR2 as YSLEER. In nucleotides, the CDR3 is TGCGCCAGCAGCCAAGATATCCCTCGACAGGGTCGTAGTTCACCCCTCCACTTT. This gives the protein CASSQDIPRQGRSSPLHF.

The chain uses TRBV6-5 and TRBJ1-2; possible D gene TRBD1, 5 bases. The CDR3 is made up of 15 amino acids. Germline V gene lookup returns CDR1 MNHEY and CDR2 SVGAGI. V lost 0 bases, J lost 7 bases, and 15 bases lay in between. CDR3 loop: CASSYSGVRRSGYTF. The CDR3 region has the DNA TGTGCCAGCAGTTACTCAGGGGTGAGACGGAGTGGCTACACCTTC.

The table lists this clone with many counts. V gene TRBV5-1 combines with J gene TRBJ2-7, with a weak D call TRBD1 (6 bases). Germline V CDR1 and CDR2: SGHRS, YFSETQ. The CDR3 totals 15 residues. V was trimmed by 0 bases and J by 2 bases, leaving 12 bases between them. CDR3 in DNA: TGCGCCAGCAGCTTGGCCGGGGACAACGCCTACGAGCAGTACTTC. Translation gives CASSLAGDNAYEQYF.

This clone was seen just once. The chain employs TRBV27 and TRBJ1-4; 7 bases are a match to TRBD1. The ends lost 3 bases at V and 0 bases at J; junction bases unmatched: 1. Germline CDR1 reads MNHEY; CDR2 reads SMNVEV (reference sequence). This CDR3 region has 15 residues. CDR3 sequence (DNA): TGTGCCAGCAGTTTGACAGGGTCAACTAATGAAAAACTGTTTTTT. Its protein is CASSLTGSTNEKLFF.

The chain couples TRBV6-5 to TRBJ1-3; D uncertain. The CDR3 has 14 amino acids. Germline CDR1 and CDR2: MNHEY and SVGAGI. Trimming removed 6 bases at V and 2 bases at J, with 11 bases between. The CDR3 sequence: CASSPWTAGNTIYF. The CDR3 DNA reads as TGTGCCAGCAGCCCCTGGACTGCTGGAAACACCATATATTTT.